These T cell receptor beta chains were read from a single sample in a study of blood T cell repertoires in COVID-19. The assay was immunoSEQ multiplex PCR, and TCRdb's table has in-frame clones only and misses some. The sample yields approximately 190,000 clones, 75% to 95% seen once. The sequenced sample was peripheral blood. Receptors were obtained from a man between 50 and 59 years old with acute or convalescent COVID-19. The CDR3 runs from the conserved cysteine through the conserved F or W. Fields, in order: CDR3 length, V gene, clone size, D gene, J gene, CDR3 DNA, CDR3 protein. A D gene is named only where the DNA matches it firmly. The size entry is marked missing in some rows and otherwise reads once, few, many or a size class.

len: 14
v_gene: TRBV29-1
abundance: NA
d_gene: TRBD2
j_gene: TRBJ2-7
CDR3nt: TGCAGCGTAGCCCAGGGTGCGGGGGTCCACGAGCAGTACTTC
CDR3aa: CSVAQGAGVHEQYF

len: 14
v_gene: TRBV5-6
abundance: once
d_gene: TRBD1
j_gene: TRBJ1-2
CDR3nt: TGTGCCAGCTCTGAGACAGGGACGAACTATGGCTACACCTTC
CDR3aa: CASSETGTNYGYTF

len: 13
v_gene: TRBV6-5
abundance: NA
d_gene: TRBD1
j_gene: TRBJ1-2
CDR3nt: TGTGCCAGCAGTAGAGGGACAGGGGTTGGCTACACCTTC
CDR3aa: CASSRGTGVGYTF

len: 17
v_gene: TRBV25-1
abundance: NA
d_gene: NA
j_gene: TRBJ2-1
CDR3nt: TGTGCCAGCAGTGAGTATACGGGAGAGACCCTAAGGAATGAGCAGTTCTTC
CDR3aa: CASSEYTGETLRNEQFF

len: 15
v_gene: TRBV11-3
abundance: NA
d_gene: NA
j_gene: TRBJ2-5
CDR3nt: TGTGCCAGCAGCTTATTTACCGGGTCCATGGAGACCCAGTACTTC
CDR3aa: CASSLFTGSMETQYF

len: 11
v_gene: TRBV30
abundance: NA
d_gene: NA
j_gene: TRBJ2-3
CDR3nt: TGTGCCTGGGGACGGGCAGATACGCAGTATTTT
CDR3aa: CAWGRADTQYF

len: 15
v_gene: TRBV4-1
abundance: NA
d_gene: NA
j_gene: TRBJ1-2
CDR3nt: TGCGCCAGCAGCCCTGTTGGAACAGCCAACTATGGCTACACCTTC
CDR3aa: CASSPVGTANYGYTF

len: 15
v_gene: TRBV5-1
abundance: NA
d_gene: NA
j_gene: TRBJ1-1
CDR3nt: TGCGCCAGCAGCTTGGCCCAGGCAAGGAACACTGAAGCTTTCTTT
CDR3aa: CASSLAQARNTEAFF

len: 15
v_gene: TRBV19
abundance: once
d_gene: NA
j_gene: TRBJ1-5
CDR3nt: TGTGCCAGTAGTATGGGACTGGGCAACAATCAGCCCCAGCATTTT
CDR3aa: CASSMGLGNNQPQHF

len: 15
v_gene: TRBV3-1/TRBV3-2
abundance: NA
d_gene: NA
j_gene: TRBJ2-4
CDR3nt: TGTGCCAGCAGCCAATGGGGCAGCTCCAAAAACATTCAGTACTTC
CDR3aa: CASSQWGSSKNIQYF

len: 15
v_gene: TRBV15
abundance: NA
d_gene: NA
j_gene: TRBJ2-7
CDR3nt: TGTGCCACCAGCAGAGATCTGGGGCCCCTCTACGAGCAGTACTTC
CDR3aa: CATSRDLGPLYEQYF

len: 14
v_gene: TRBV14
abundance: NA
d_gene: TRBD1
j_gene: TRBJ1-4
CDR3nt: TGTGCCAGCAGCCCGGACAGGGCGAACGAAAAACTGTTTTTT
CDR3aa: CASSPDRANEKLFF

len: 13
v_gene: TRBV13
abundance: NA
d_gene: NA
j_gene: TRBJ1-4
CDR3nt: TGTGCCAGCAGCTTGCCAGGGAGGGAAAAACTGTTTTTT
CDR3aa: CASSLPGREKLFF

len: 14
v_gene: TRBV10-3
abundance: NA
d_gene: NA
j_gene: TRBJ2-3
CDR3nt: TGTGCCATCAGTGAAGGGCAGGGGTTAGATACGCAGTATTTT
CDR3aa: CAISEGQGLDTQYF

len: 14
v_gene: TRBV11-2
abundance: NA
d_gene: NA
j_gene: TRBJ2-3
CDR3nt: TGTGCCAGCAGCTTAGACGGGGGAAGAGGTACGCAGTATTTT
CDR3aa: CASSLDGGRGTQYF

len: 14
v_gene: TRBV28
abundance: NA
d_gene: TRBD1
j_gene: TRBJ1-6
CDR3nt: TGTGCCAGCAGTTTGGGACAGAATAATTCACCCCTCCACTTT
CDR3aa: CASSLGQNNSPLHF

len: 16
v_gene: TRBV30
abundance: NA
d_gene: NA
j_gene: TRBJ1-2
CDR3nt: TGTGCCTGGTTTGGGGGCGGGCCTACCCGGCAAAATGGCTACACCTTC
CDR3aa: CAWFGGGPTRQNGYTF

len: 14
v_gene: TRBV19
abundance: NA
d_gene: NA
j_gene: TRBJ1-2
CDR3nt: TGTGCCAGTACAAACGTTGGAGAAAACTATGGCTACACCTTC
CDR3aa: CASTNVGENYGYTF

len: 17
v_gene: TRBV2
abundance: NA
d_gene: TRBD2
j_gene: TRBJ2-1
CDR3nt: TGTGCCAGCAGAAGAGGACTAGCGGGGAGCTCCTACAATGAGCAGTTCTTC
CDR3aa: CASRRGLAGSSYNEQFF

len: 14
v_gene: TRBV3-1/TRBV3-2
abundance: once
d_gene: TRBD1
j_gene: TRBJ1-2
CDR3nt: TGTGCCAGCAGCCAACGGGACAGGGACTATGGCTACACCTTC
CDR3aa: CASSQRDRDYGYTF

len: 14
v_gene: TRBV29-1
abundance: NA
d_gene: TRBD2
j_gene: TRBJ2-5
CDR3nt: TGCAGCGTTGAACCAGGGGCGGGAGGAGAGACCCAGTACTTC
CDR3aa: CSVEPGAGGETQYF

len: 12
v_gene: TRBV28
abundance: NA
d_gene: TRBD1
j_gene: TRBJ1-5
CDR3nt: TGTGCCAGCGGACAGGTTGGTCAGCCCCAGCATTTT
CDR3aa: CASGQVGQPQHF

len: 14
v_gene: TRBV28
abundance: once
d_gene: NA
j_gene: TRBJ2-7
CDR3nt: TGTGCCAGCAGCACACTAAGAGAGGGTACTGAGCAGTACTTC
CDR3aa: CASSTLREGTEQYF

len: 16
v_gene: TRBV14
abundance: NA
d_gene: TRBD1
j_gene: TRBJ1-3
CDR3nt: TGTGCCAGCAGCCAATCCTACAGGGGGCTTGGAAACACCATATATTTT
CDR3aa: CASSQSYRGLGNTIYF

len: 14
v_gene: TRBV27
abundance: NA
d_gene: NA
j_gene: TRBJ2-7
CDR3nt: TGTGCCAGCAGTTGGGGGGACAGTAGCTACGAGCAGTACTTC
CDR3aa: CASSWGDSSYEQYF

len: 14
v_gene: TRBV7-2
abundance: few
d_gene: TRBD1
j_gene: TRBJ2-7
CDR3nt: TGTGCCAGCAGCTTCGGACAGGGTCCCTACGAGCAGTACTTC
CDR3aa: CASSFGQGPYEQYF

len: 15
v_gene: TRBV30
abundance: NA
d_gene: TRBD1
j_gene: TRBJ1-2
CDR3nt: TGTGCCTGGAGTGTAGGGGGCGCAGTGGGCTATGGCTACACCTTC
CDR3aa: CAWSVGGAVGYGYTF

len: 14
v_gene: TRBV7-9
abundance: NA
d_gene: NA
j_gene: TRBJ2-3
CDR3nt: TGTGCCAGCAGCTTGGGACTGAGCACAGATACGCAGTATTTT
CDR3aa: CASSLGLSTDTQYF

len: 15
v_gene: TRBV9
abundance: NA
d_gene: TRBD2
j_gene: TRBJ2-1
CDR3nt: TGTGCCAGCAGCGTAGCTGCGACTAGCGGGGCTGAGCAGTTCTTC
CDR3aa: CASSVAATSGAEQFF

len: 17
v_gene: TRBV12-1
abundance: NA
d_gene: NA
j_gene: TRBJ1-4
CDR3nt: TGTGCCAGCAGTTGGGACAGGGGGCGCATAACTAATGAAAAACTGTTTTTT
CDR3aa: CASSWDRGRITNEKLFF

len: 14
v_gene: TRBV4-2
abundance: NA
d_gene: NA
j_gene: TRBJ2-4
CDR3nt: TGTGCCAGCAGCCACAACCGCGACAGGATTAAGCAGTACTTC
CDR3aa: CASSHNRDRIKQYF

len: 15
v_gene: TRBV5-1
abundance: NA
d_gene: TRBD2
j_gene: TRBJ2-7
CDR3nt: TGCGCCAGCAGCTTGGTACTAGCGGGAGTCCACGAGCAGTACTTC
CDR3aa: CASSLVLAGVHEQYF

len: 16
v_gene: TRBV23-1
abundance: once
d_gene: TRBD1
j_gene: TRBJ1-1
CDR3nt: TGCGCCAGCAGTCAAACCCCGCGGACAGGTGGCACTGAAGCTTTCTTT
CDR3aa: CASSQTPRTGGTEAFF

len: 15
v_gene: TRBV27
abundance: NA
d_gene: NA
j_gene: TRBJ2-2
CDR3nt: TGTGCCAGCAGTTTAACCGTAGGCAGGGCGAGGGAGCTGTTTTTT
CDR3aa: CASSLTVGRARELFF

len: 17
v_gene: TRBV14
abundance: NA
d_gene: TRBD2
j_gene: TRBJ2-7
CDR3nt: TGTGCCAGCAGCCCCAGTCCTAGCAGACTAGCGGGAGACGAGCAGTACTTC
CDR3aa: CASSPSPSRLAGDEQYF

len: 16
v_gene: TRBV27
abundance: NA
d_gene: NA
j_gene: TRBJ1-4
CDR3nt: TGTGCCAGCAGCCCCGTCGTTTCAGGGACTAATGAAAAACTGTTTTTT
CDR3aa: CASSPVVSGTNEKLFF

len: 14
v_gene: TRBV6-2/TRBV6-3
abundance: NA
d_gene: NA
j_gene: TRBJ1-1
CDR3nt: TGTGCCAGCAGCCCGGGCAGCCATCTCACTGAAGCTTTCTTT
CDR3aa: CASSPGSHLTEAFF

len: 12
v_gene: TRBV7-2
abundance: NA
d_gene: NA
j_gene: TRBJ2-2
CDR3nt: TGTGCCATGCGGGTCGGGACCGGGGAGCTGTTTTTT
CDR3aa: CAMRVGTGELFF

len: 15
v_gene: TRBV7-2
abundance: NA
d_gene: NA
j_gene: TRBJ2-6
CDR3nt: TGTGCCAGCAGCTTCGGGCGGGATGGGGCCAACGTCCTGACTTTC
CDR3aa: CASSFGRDGANVLTF

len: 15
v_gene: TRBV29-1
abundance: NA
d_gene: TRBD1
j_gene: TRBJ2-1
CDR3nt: TGCAGCGTTGATCCGGGACAGGGTACATACAATGAGCAGTTCTTC
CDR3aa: CSVDPGQGTYNEQFF

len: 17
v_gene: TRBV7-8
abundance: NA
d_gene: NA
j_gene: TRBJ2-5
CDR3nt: TGTGCCAGCAGCTCCGACCCTTTCACAGAGTTTGGGGAGACCCAGTACTTC
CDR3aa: CASSSDPFTEFGETQYF

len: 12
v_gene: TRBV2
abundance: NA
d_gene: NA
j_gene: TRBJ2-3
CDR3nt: TGTGCCAGTGGGGCAGTGGCAGATACGCAGTATTTT
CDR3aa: CASGAVADTQYF

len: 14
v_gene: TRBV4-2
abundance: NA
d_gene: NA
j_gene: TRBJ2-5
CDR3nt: TGTGCCAGCAGCCAAGGTGGGGCGAGAGAGACCCAGTACTTC
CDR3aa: CASSQGGARETQYF

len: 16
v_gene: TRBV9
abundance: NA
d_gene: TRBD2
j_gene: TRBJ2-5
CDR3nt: TGTGCCAGCAGCGTAGCTAGCGGGGGGGCCGGAGAGACCCAGTACTTC
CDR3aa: CASSVASGGAGETQYF

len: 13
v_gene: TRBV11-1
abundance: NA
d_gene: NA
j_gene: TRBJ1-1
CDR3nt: TGTGCCAGCAGCCCTGGTCGAGAAACTGAAGCTTTCTTT
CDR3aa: CASSPGRETEAFF

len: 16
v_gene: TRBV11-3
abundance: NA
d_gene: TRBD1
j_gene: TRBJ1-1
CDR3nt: TGTGCCAGCAGCCCCGGGACAGGGGGCGTGGACACTGAAGCTTTCTTT
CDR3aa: CASSPGTGGVDTEAFF

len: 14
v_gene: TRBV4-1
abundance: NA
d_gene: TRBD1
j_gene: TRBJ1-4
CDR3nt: TGCGCCAGCAGCGACAGGGGCGGGGATGAAAAACTGTTTTTT
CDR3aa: CASSDRGGDEKLFF

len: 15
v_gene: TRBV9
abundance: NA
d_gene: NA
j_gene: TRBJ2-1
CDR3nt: TGTGCCAGCAGCACAACAGGATCCCAGGGGAATGAGCAGTTCTTC
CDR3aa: CASSTTGSQGNEQFF